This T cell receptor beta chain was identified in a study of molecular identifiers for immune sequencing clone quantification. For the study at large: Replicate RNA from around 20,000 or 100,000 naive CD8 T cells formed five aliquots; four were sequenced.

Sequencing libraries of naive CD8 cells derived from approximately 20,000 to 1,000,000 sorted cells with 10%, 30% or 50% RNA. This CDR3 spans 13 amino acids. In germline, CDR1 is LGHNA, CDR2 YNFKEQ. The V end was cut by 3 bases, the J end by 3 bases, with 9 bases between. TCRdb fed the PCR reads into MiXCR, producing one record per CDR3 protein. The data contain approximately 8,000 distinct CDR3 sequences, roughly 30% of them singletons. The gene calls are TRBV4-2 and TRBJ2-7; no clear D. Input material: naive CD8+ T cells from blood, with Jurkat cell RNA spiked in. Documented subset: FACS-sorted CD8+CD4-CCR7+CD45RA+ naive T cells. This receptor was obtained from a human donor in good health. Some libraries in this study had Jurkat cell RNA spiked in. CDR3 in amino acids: CASSHLNGYEQYF. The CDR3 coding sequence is TGTGCCAGCAGCCACCTTAATGGCTACGAGCAGTACTTC.